The source of this T cell receptor beta chain is a study of T cells in Graves' hyperthyroidism and ophthalmopathy. The CDR3 sequence is 13 residues long. CDR1 is WNHNN and CDR2 is SYGVQD in the germline V gene (reference sequence). V was clipped by 0 bases and J by 4 bases, with 5 bases between them. This clonotype has just a few counts. RNA transcripts were the template for amplifying TCR beta CDR3 regions. The TCR CDR3 was amplified in a first-round RT-PCR using the HTBI primer set. MiXCR, run by TCRdb on the multiplex PCR reads, gives a single entry per CDR3 protein. Seen here are some 650,000 distinct CDR3 sequences, approximately 15% observed once, and the top ten hold 3% to 4%.

The TCR comes from a woman between 40 and 55 years old with Graves' ophthalmopathy. The rearrangement links TRBV10-1 to TRBJ2-3; the D call may be TRBD1 or TRBD2 (5 bases each). The sample was blood. The CDR3 DNA reads TGCGCCAGCAGTGAGTCGGGGGCAGATACGCAGTATTTT. This gives the protein CASSESGADTQYF.